This T cell receptor beta chain was obtained from a study of blood T cells in healthy people across ages. Findings and caveats of the study: Whereas aged donors had fewer naive CD4+ cells, long-lived donors had more of them and higher diversity.

A second PCR, run for roughly 7 to 12 cycles, used a sample-barcoded 5' primer plus a J-beta primer mix. TCRdb re-called the 5' RACE reads with MiXCR, one entry per CDR3 protein. Among 630,000 or so distinct CDR3 sequences listed, roughly 32% were seen once. The CDR3 spans 14 residues. Germline CDR1 is MNHEY and CDR2 is SVGEGT. V lost 7 bases to trimming and J lost 0 bases, with 13 bases between them. There are many counts of this clonotype. Its specificity is not known. Each sample used at least 6 million PBMCs. The sequenced sample consisted of blood. The V call is TRBV6-2 or TRBV6-3, the J call TRBJ2-7; D is possibly TRBD1 or TRBD2 (5 bases each). The sequence was obtained from a woman aged 80 or over in good health. CDR3 sequence (DNA): TGTGCCAGCACCCAACGGGGACCCTCCTACGAGCAGTACTTC. Protein sequence: CASTQRGPSYEQYF.